What follows is one T cell receptor (beta chain) and its context. The record originates from a study of blood T cell repertoires in COVID-19. Study information: The samples span acute and convalescent COVID-19 from the United States, Italy and Spain. Sources were T cells, B-cell-depleted T cells, or PBMCs; the material itself was cDNA or gDNA.

Per the study methods: Nucleated cell counts were estimated from reference gene primer amplification. The repertoire was sequenced with immunoSEQ multiplex PCR; TCRdb's copy has only in-frame clones and lacks some. D and trimming were read from the DNA, whereas the V and J calls and clone size are those reported in that table. The table has approximately 92,000 clones, over 80% seen once. CDR3 length: 14 amino acids. The V segment lost 7 bases and the J segment 6 bases; nucleotides outside the gene matches: 5. Germline assignment: CDR1 MNHNY and CDR2 SVGAGI (reference sequence). V is TRBV6-6 and J is TRBJ2-1, with 11 bases lining up with TRBD1. The sequence was collected from an older man with active or convalescent COVID-19. The sequencing input was peripheral blood. The chain's CDR3 is CASTGTGGFNEQFF. CDR3 DNA: TGTGCCAGCACTGGGACAGGGGGGTTCAATGAGCAGTTCTTC.